Below are 2 T cell receptor beta chains sequenced from a single sample in a study of technical replicates of blood from several donors. Repertoires were generated with immunoSEQ multiplex PCR, while TCRdb's copy carries only in-frame clones and drops some. The sample shows about 82,000 clones, under 96% of them seen only once. Sequenced input: T cells isolated from PBMCs. Receptors were obtained from a human donor in good health.

CDR3 protein: CASSRGINGNEQFF. The CDR3 nucleotides are TGTGCCAGCAGCCGAGGGATCAATGGCAATGAGCAGTTCTTC. This chain links TRBV6-5 with TRBJ2-1; D is perhaps TRBD2 (5 bases). Germline V gene lookup returns CDR1 MNHEY and CDR2 SVGAGI. Trimming left V 6 bases short and J 6 bases short, with 15 bases between. The CDR3 consists of 14 residues.

The chain has TRBV7-8 and TRBJ2-7; 9 bases line up with TRBD2. Germline trimming cut 0 bases from V and 0 bases from J; bases unmatched to any gene: 0. Germline V gene lookup returns CDR1 SGHVS and CDR2 FQNEAQ. The CDR3 is 15 residues long. The CDR3 coding sequence is TGTGCCAGCAGCTTAGCTAGCGGGAGCTCCTACGAGCAGTACTTC. As protein: CASSLASGSSYEQYF.